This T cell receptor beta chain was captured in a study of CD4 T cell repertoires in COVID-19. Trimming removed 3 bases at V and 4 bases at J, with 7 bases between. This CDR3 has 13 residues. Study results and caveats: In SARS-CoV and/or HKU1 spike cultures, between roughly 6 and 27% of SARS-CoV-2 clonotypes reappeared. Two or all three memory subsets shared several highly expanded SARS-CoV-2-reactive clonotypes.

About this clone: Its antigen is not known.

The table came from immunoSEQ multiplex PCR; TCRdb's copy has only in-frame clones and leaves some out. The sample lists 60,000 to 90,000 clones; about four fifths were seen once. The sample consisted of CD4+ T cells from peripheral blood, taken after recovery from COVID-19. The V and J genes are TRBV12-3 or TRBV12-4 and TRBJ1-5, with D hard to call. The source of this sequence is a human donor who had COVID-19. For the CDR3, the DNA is TGTGCCAGCAGTTTTGCTAATAATCAGCCCCAGCATTTT. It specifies CASSFANNQPQHF.